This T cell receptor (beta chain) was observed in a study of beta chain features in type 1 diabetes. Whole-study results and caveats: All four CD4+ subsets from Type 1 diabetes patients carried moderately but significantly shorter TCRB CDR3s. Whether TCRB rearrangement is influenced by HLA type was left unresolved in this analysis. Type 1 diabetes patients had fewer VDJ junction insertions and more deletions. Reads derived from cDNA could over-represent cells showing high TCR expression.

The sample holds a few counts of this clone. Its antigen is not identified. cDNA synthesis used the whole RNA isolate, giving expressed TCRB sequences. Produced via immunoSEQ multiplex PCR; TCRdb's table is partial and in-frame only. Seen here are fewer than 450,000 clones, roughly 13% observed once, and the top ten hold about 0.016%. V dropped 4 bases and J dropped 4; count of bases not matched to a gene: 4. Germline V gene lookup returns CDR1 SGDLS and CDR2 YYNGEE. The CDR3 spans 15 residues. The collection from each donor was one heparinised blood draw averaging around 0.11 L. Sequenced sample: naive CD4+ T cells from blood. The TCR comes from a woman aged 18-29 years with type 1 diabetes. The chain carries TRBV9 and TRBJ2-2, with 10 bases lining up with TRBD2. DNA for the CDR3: TGTGCCAGCAGCCCGGCTAGCGGGAGCACCGGGGAGCTGTTTTTT. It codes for CASSPASGSTGELFF.